A selection of T cell receptor beta chains follows, all from one sample in a study of shared clonotypes between healthy human individuals. Sequenced by immunoSEQ multiplex PCR; TCRdb stores in-frame clones only, minus some. Of under 650,000 clones listed, 96% are singletons. Sequencing used naive CD4+ T cells sorted from blood. The source is a woman aged 25 to 39 in good health. Each CDR3 is given with its conserved first and last residue. D genes are given only for firm matches. Some rows have no size entry. The others give once, few or many, or a class for an expanded clone.

len,v_gene,d_gene,abundance,j_gene,CDR3nt,CDR3aa
16,TRBV7-9,NA,NA,TRBJ2-7,TGTGCCAGCAGCCCCACGACTGGAAGCGACACCTACGAGCAGTACTTC,CASSPTTGSDTYEQYF
16,TRBV5-4,TRBD2,NA,TRBJ2-3,TGTGCCAGCAGCTTCGCACTAGCGGGAGATGGAGATACGCAGTATTTT,CASSFALAGDGDTQYF
16,TRBV2,TRBD1,NA,TRBJ2-2,TGTGCCAGCAGCGAACAGGGACAGGCTGGCACCGGGGAGCTGTTTTTT,CASSEQGQAGTGELFF
13,TRBV7-9,NA,NA,TRBJ2-7,TGTGCCAGCAGCCCAGACTCCCTGTACGAGCAGTACTTC,CASSPDSLYEQYF
16,TRBV27,NA,NA,TRBJ1-1,TGTGCCAGCAGTTACCTCGGGGGCGGCATGAACACTGAAGCTTTCTTT,CASSYLGGGMNTEAFF
15,TRBV5-1,NA,NA,TRBJ1-2,TGCGCCAGCAGCTCCGGGGGCCTGGGATACTATGGCTACACCTTC,CASSSGGLGYYGYTF
9,TRBV2,NA,NA,TRBJ1-1,TGTGCCAGCAGTGGTGAAGCTTTCTTT,CASSGEAFF
15,TRBV9,NA,NA,TRBJ2-3,TGTGCCAGCAGCGTAGTCAGCGGGAGCACAGATACGCAGTATTTT,CASSVVSGSTDTQYF
17,TRBV5-1,NA,NA,TRBJ2-1,TGCGCCAGCAGCCCCCTGACTAATCCGAGCTCCTACAATGAGCAGTTCTTC,CASSPLTNPSSYNEQFF
13,TRBV19,TRBD1,NA,TRBJ1-1,TGTGCCAGTAGTATGGACAGGGGCACTGAAGCTTTCTTT,CASSMDRGTEAFF
15,TRBV2,NA,once,TRBJ1-6,TGTGCCAGCAGTGAAGAGGGGACTAAGGGTTCACCCCTCCACTTT,CASSEEGTKGSPLHF
15,TRBV18,NA,NA,TRBJ1-2,TGTGCCAGCTCACCGAGGGCGGGTGGGACCTATGGCTACACCTTC,CASSPRAGGTYGYTF
16,TRBV7-2,TRBD1,NA,TRBJ1-1,TGTGCCAGCAGACGACAGGGCGCCTTGGTGAACACTGAAGCTTTCTTT,CASRRQGALVNTEAFF
14,TRBV10-3,NA,NA,TRBJ1-3,TGTGCCATCACCCCGGGACAAGGTAGAAACACCATATATTTT,CAITPGQGRNTIYF
15,TRBV4-1,NA,NA,TRBJ2-1,TGCGCCAGCAGCCAAGGCAGGAGCTCCTACAATGAGCAGTTCTTC,CASSQGRSSYNEQFF
15,TRBV5-1,TRBD2,NA,TRBJ2-1,TGCGCCAGCAGCCCCGCTGGGACTACCTACAATGAGCAGTTCTTC,CASSPAGTTYNEQFF
14,TRBV5-1,NA,NA,TRBJ2-5,TGCGCCAGCAGCTTGGTTGGAGACCAAGAGACCCAGTACTTC,CASSLVGDQETQYF
13,TRBV19,NA,few,TRBJ1-3,TGTGCCAGTACTACGGGGGCTGGAAACACCATATATTTT,CASTTGAGNTIYF
14,TRBV7-9,NA,NA,TRBJ2-5,TGTGCCAGCAGCTTATCTTCTCGGCGGGAGACCCAGTACTTC,CASSLSSRRETQYF
16,TRBV5-8,TRBD1,few,TRBJ1-3,TGTGCCAGCAGCTTGGAAGGGACAGGGCGACGAAACACCATATATTTT,CASSLEGTGRRNTIYF
16,TRBV5-1,TRBD2,NA,TRBJ2-7,TGCGCCAGCAGACGCGACCCGGGACTAGCGGGGGTGGAGCAGTACTTC,CASRRDPGLAGVEQYF
16,TRBV6-4,TRBD2,NA,TRBJ2-1,TGTGCCAGCAGGCCGGCGGGGCGGGAGAACTACAATGAGCAGTTCTTC,CASRPAGRENYNEQFF
17,TRBV15,TRBD2,NA,TRBJ2-1,TGTGCCACCAGCAGAAACGGACTAGCGGATGACTACAATGAGCAGTTCTTC,CATSRNGLADDYNEQFF
11,TRBV28,NA,NA,TRBJ2-7,TGTGCCAGCAGTCCTGCGTACGAGCAGTACTTC,CASSPAYEQYF
12,TRBV6-5,NA,NA,TRBJ1-2,TGTGCCAGCAGGCACGGTACCCTTTTTTACACCTTC,CASRHGTLFYTF
11,TRBV7-9,NA,few,TRBJ2-5,TGTGCCAGCAGCTTAAGTGAGACCCAGTACTTC,CASSLSETQYF
13,TRBV6-1,NA,NA,TRBJ1-2,TGTGCCAGCAGTGAAGACGGGCGATATGGCTACACCTTC,CASSEDGRYGYTF
17,TRBV4-2,TRBD2,NA,TRBJ2-7,TGTGCCAGCAGCCAGGAGCCGGGACTAGCGAAATCCTACGAGCAGTACTTC,CASSQEPGLAKSYEQYF
15,TRBV10-3,NA,NA,TRBJ2-6,TGTGCCATCAGCCAGGGGTCCTCTGGGGCCAACGTCCTGACTTTC,CAISQGSSGANVLTF
14,TRBV27,NA,NA,TRBJ2-7,TGTGCCAGGCTCAATTCGTGCACCGCCTACGAGCAGTACTTC,CARLNSCTAYEQYF
15,TRBV5-1,NA,NA,TRBJ2-3,TGCGCCAGCAGCCCCGGGCGGGGTGAGACAGATACGCAGTATTTT,CASSPGRGETDTQYF
22,TRBV10-3,TRBD2,NA,TRBJ2-2,TGTGCCATCAGTGCTCTTGTTTCGTCGGACCGACGGACTAGCGGGAACGCCGGGGAGCTGTTTTTT,CAISALVSSDRRTSGNAGELFF
13,TRBV6-1,NA,NA,TRBJ2-3,TGTGCCAGCAGTGAAGTAAGCACAGATACGCAGTATTTT,CASSEVSTDTQYF
14,TRBV5-4,NA,NA,TRBJ2-2,TGTGCCAGCAGCCAAGATAGGGTCACCGGGGAGCTGTTTTTT,CASSQDRVTGELFF
16,TRBV7-2,TRBD2,NA,TRBJ2-7,TGTGCCTCTACCGCTATGACTAGCGGGACAACCTACGAGCAGTACTTC,CASTAMTSGTTYEQYF
14,TRBV19,TRBD1,NA,TRBJ2-7,TGTGCCAGTAGTTTTACAGGGGTTCCCTACGAGCAGTACTTC,CASSFTGVPYEQYF
16,TRBV28,NA,NA,TRBJ1-5,TGTGCCAGCAGTCCCTACAGGGCCCCCAGCAATCAGCCCCAGCATTTT,CASSPYRAPSNQPQHF
16,TRBV4-1,NA,once,TRBJ2-1,TGCGCCAGCAGACCAAGCGGGTTAAGATCCTACAATGAGCAGTTCTTC,CASRPSGLRSYNEQFF
15,TRBV7-2,NA,NA,TRBJ1-2,TGTGCCAGCAGCATAGAGCAGGGGACCTTTGGGGGCTACACCTTC,CASSIEQGTFGGYTF
18,TRBV9,NA,NA,TRBJ1-3,TGTGCCAGCAGCGCCCCCCAATACGCGGGGGATGTTGGAAACACCATATATTTT,CASSAPQYAGDVGNTIYF
14,TRBV10-3,NA,NA,TRBJ2-1,TGTGCCATCAGTCCCCGGGACCGCCAAAATGAGCAGTTCTTC,CAISPRDRQNEQFF
16,TRBV9,TRBD2,NA,TRBJ2-3,TGTGCCAGCAGCGTAGGGACTAGCTCCTACACAGATACGCAGTATTTT,CASSVGTSSYTDTQYF
15,TRBV9,NA,NA,TRBJ2-3,TGTGCCAGCAACCCGGCTAGGGCGGCCACAGATACGCAGTATTTT,CASNPARAATDTQYF
14,TRBV18,NA,NA,TRBJ2-4,TGTGCCAGCTCACCGGGTCAAGCCAAAAACATTCAGTACTTC,CASSPGQAKNIQYF
14,TRBV19,NA,few,TRBJ2-7,TGTGCGAGTAAGTCCAGGGGTTCCGCTTACGAGCAGTACTTC,CASKSRGSAYEQYF
16,TRBV10-3,NA,NA,TRBJ2-1,TGTGCCATCAGTGAGTCGGGGGAGGCCGCTTACAATGAGCAGTTCTTC,CAISESGEAAYNEQFF
12,TRBV28,NA,NA,TRBJ1-2,TGTGCCAGCAGTTCCAGGACCTATGGCTACACCTTC,CASSSRTYGYTF
12,TRBV25-1,NA,NA,TRBJ2-4,TGTGCCAGCGGACTTAACAAAAACATTCAGTACTTC,CASGLNKNIQYF
16,TRBV7-8,TRBD2,NA,TRBJ2-2,TGTGCCAGCAGCGAGGTGGGACTAGCGGGTACGGTTGAGCTGTTTTTT,CASSEVGLAGTVELFF
15,TRBV5-1,NA,NA,TRBJ2-5,TGCGCCAGCAGCTTGGTGCGGGAAGAGGGCGAGACCCAGTACTTC,CASSLVREEGETQYF
13,TRBV6-5,NA,NA,TRBJ2-7,TGTGCCAGCAGCGAGGGCCCTACCTACGAGCAGTACTTC,CASSEGPTYEQYF
15,TRBV4-1,TRBD1,NA,TRBJ1-4,TGCGCCAGCAGCCAAGGACAGGGGATCTATGAAAAACTGTTTTTT,CASSQGQGIYEKLFF
14,TRBV19,NA,NA,TRBJ1-5,TGTGCCAGTAGTATTCCAACCGGCAATCAGCCCCAGCATTTT,CASSIPTGNQPQHF